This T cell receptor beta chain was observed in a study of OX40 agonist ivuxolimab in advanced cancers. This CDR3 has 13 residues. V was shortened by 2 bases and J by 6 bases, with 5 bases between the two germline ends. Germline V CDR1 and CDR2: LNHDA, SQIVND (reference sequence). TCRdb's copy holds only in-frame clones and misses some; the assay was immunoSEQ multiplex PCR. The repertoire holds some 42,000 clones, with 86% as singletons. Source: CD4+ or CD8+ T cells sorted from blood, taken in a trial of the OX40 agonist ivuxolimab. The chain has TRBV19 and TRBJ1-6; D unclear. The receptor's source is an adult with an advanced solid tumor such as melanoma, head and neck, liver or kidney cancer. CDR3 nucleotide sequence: TGTGCCAGTAGTATAATGAGTAATTCACCCCTCCACTTT. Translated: CASSIMSNSPLHF.